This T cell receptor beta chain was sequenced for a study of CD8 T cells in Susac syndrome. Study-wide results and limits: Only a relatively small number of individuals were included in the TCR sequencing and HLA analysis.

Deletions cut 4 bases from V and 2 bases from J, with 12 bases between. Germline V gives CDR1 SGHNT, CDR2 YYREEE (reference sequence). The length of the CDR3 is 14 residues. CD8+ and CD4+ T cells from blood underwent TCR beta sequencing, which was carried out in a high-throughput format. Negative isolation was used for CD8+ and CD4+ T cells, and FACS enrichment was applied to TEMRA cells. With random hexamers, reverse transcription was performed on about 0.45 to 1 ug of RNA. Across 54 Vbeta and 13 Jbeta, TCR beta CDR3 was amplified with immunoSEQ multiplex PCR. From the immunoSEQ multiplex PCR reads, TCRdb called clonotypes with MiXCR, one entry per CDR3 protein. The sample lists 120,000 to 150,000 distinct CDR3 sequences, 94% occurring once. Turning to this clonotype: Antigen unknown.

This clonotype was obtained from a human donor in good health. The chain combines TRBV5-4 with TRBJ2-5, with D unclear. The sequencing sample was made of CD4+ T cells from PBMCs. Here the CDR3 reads CASSHGSTQETQYF. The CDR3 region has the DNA TGTGCCAGCAGCCATGGGTCAACACAAGAGACCCAGTACTTC.